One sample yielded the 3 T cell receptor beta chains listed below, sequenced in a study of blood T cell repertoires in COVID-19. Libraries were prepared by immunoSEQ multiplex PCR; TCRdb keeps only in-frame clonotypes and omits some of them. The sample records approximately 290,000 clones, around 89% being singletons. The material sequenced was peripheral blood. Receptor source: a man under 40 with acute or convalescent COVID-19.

The CDR3 spells CASNIPTGAKAFF. CDR3 in DNA: TGTGCCAGCAACATCCCGACAGGGGCTAAAGCTTTCTTT. This chain joins TRBV28 and TRBJ1-1, with 8 bases fitting TRBD1. Germline trimming cut 7 bases from V and 9 bases from J; bases unmatched to any gene: 10. Germline V lookup: CDR1 MDHEN, CDR2 SYDVKM. The CDR3 contains 13 residues.

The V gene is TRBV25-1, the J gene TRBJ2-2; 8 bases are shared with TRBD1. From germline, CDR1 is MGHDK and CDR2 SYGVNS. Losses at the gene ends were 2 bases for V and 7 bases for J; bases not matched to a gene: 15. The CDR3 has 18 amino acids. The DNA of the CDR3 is TGTGCCAGCAGTGAACGGGGGTGGAGACAGGGGAAGGGCGGGGAGCTGTTTTTT. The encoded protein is CASSERGWRQGKGGELFF.

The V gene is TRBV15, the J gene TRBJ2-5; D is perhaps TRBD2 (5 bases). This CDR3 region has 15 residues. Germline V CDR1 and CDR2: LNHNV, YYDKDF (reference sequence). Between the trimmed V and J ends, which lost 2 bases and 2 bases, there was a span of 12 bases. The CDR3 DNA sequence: TGTGCCACCAGCAGATCTAATAGCGATCAAGAGACCCAGTACTTC. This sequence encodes CATSRSNSDQETQYF.